The 27 T cell receptor beta chains below all came from one sample that was sequenced in a study of CD8+CD57+ T cells in acquired aplastic anemia. Researchers used genomic DNA as the template to profile TCR beta VDJ and CDR3. TCRdb processed the reads anew with MiXCR; each CDR3 protein has one entry. In the table there are 120,000 or so distinct CDR3 sequences, almost 40% of which are singletons. Patients included in sequencing had previously demonstrated CD8+CD57+ cell expansion by flow cytometry. What was sequenced was sorted CD4+, CD8+, or CD8+CD57+ T cells (not recorded which) from PBMCs. The origin of the receptors is a human donor with aplastic anemia.

This clonotype was observed at least ten times. The chain couples TRBV11-2 to TRBJ2-7, with D unresolved. There are 13 residues in the CDR3. The ends were cut back, 2 bases at V and 3 bases at J, with 8 bases in the middle. Germline-derived CDR1 and CDR2 are SGHAT and FQNNGV. In nucleotides, the CDR3 is TGTGCCAGCAGCTTATTGCAGTACTACGAGCAGTACGTC. It is translated as CASSLLQYYEQYV.

The chain links TRBV9 to TRBJ2-7; D tentatively fits TRBD1 or TRBD2 (5 bases each). The CDR3 contains 16 residues. Germline V CDR1 and CDR2: SGDLS, YYNGEE. Trimming took 0 bases from V and 0 from J, leaving 13 bases between them. CDR3 DNA sequence: TGTGCCAGCAGCGTAGAGGACCCAGGGAGCTCCTACGAGCAGTACTTC. Translating it yields CASSVEDPGSSYEQYF.

The CDR3 region has the DNA TGTGCCAGCAGGGTCCGGGACGCGCCTGAAGCTTTCTTT. Protein sequence: CASRVRDAPEAFF. The V call is TRBV2, the J call TRBJ1-1, with D tentatively TRBD1 (5 bases). In germline, CDR1 is SNHLY, CDR2 FYNNEI. This CDR3 has 13 residues. The V and J ends lost 6 bases and 6 bases respectively, with 14 bases between them.

V usage is TRBV29-1 and J usage is TRBJ1-1; D is uncertain. Germline CDR1 SQVTM, CDR2 ANQGSEA. This CDR3 has 12 residues. V shed 7 bases and J shed 0 bases, with 9 bases lying between them. This CDR3 reads CSAGEMNTEAFF. In nucleotides, the CDR3 is TGCAGCGCTGGGGAGATGAACACTGAAGCTTTCTTT.

This clonotype was counted at least ten times. The chain is built from TRBV10-1 and TRBJ1-6; D is unclear. Germline lookup yields CDR1 WNHNN and CDR2 SYGVQD (reference sequence). The CDR3 runs 15 residues. V was shortened by 3 bases and J by 2 bases, with 8 bases between the two germline ends. The CDR3 region is CASSDGRTYNSPLHF. CDR3 DNA: TGCGCCAGCAGTGACGGGAGGACCTATAATTCACCCCTCCACTTT.

This clonotype was counted at least ten times. The chain couples TRBV5-1 to TRBJ2-6; D gene ambiguous. Germline V gene lookup returns CDR1 SGHRS and CDR2 YFSETQ. The CDR3 runs to 16 residues. Trimming pared 2 bases from V and 2 bases from J, leaving 11 bases between. In DNA form, the CDR3 reads TGCGCCAGCAGCTTTAGACGGCTCGCTGGGGCCAACGTCCTGACTTTC. Amino acid sequence: CASSFRRLAGANVLTF.

This clonotype showed up many times. The rearrangement joins TRBV19 to TRBJ2-5, with 8 bases aligning to TRBD1. Trimming cost V 0 bases and J 5 bases; bases outside gene matches: 2. CDR3 length equals 14 residues. Germline assignment: CDR1 LNHDA and CDR2 SQIVND (reference sequence). The CDR3 region has the DNA TGTGCCAGTAGTATAGACAGGGGGCGGGAGACCCAGTACTTC. Translation gives CASSIDRGRETQYF.

The chain is built from TRBV20-1 and TRBJ2-7; D may be TRBD2 (6 bases). CDR3 length: 13 amino acids. The germline V and J ends were trimmed by 0 bases and 2 bases, with 8 bases remaining between them. Germline V lookup: CDR1 DFQATT, CDR2 SNEGSKA (reference sequence). The CDR3 region is CSAREEGPYEQYF. The CDR3 DNA follows: TGCAGTGCTAGAGAGGAGGGTCCCTACGAGCAGTACTTC.

V and J are TRBV2 and TRBJ1-2; the D is unclear. The CDR3 spans 13 residues. Per the germline V gene, CDR1 is SNHLY and CDR2 is FYNNEI. Trimming took off 4 bases at V and 6 bases at J, with 12 bases between the two ends. CDR3 region: CASSVVGPNGYTF. CDR3 sequence (DNA): TGTGCCAGCAGTGTTGTCGGGCCTAATGGCTACACCTTC.

This clonotype was seen many times. The gene calls are TRBV7-2 and TRBJ1-2; D is unclear. V lost 5 bases and J 6 bases, leaving 13 bases between the germline ends. This CDR3 spans 13 amino acids. Germline V gene lookup returns CDR1 SGHTA and CDR2 FQGNSA. CDR3 loop: CASSPTNTNGYTF. As DNA, the CDR3 is TGTGCCAGCAGCCCGACTAATACCAATGGCTACACCTTC.

This chain uses TRBV4-3 with TRBJ2-3; D is tentatively TRBD1 or TRBD2 (5 bases each). The CDR3 spans 17 residues. Trimming removed 1 base at V and 0 bases at J, with 14 bases between. From germline, CDR1 is LGHNA and CDR2 YSLEER. CDR3 loop: CASSQAGRSTSTDTQYF. CDR3 in DNA: TGCGCCAGCAGCCAAGCGGGACGCTCCACTAGCACAGATACGCAGTATTTT.

The chain recombines TRBV19 with TRBJ1-1; TRBD1 aligns across 7 bases. Trimming cost V 5 bases and J 4 bases; bases outside gene matches: 10. The CDR3 contains 15 residues. Germline-derived CDR1 and CDR2 are LNHDA and SQIVND (reference sequence). CDR3: CASSLPWTGLTEAFF. The CDR3 bases are TGTGCCAGTAGTCTCCCGTGGACAGGTCTCACTGAAGCTTTCTTT.

This clonotype was seen ten or more times. The chain couples TRBV20-1 to TRBJ2-7, with TRBD1 matching over 9 bases. V dropped 5 bases and J dropped 3; count of bases not matched to a gene: 11. This CDR3 contains 15 residues. CDR1 is DFQATT, CDR2 SNEGSKA, per germline (reference sequence). CDR3 bases: TGCAGTGCTCACCCGGGCGGGACAGGGATCTACGAGCAGTACTTC. Amino acids: CSAHPGGTGIYEQYF.

This clonotype has a count of ten or more. The gene calls are TRBV28 and TRBJ1-1; D call uncertain. V was clipped by 3 bases and J by 0 bases, with 8 bases between them. The CDR3 covers 14 residues. Germline CDR1 and CDR2: MDHEN and SYDVKM. CDR3 DNA: TGTGCCAGCAGTTTGGTTATGATGAACACTGAAGCTTTCTTT. It encodes CASSLVMMNTEAFF.

V usage is TRBV30 and J usage is TRBJ1-2; 9 nucleotides line up with TRBD1. CDR1 and CDR2 from the germline V gene are GTSNPN and SVGIG (reference sequence). CDR3 length: 13 residues. The V and J ends lost 1 base and 3 bases, in that order; junction bases with no gene match: 0. CDR3 region: CAWSGDRDYGYTF. In DNA form, the CDR3 reads TGTGCCTGGAGTGGGGACAGGGACTATGGCTACACCTTC.

This clonotype was picked up many times. The rearrangement uses TRBV6-1 and TRBJ2-7; D may be TRBD1 (5 bases). Trimming removed 6 bases from V and 2 bases from J, with 11 bases in between. CDR1 is MNHNS and CDR2 is SASEGT in the germline V gene. The CDR3 totals 13 residues. In DNA form, the CDR3 reads TGTGCCAGCAGGACCTCCAGGGCCTACGAGCAGTACGTC. Protein: CASRTSRAYEQYV.

CDR3 nucleotides: TGCAGCGAACTACACACGGGTGGCTACACCTTC. This translates into CSELHTGGYTF. The chain has TRBV29-1 and TRBJ1-2; D is unclear. The CDR3 length is 11 residues. The germline gives CDR1 SQVTM, CDR2 ANQGSEA. Trimming removed 7 bases at V and 7 bases at J, with 13 bases between.

The chain recombines TRBV2 with TRBJ2-3, with a possible D match to TRBD2 (6 bases). Per the germline V gene, CDR1 is SNHLY and CDR2 is FYNNEI. V was clipped by 7 bases and J by 2 bases, with 10 bases between them. CDR3 length: 13 residues. As DNA, the CDR3 is TGTGCCAGCAACCGACTAGACACAGATACGCAGTATTTT. It codes for CASNRLDTDTQYF.

This clonotype was detected ten times or more. The J gene is TRBJ1-5, the V gene TRBV5-5, with no clear D. The CDR3 sequence is 14 residues long. The V end was cut by 3 bases, the J end by 5 bases, with 12 bases between. The germline V gene encodes CDR1 SGHKS and CDR2 YYEKEE (reference sequence). CDR3 nucleotide sequence: TGTGCCAGCAGCTCTATGGAAAGGGATCAGCCCCAGCATTTT. It encodes CASSSMERDQPQHF.

The chain joins TRBV7-2 to TRBJ1-5; no clear D. This CDR3 is 15 amino acids long. Germline V gene lookup returns CDR1 SGHTA and CDR2 FQGNSA. V shed 1 base and J shed 4 bases, with 11 bases lying between them. CDR3 region: CASSLVFGWNQPQHF. The CDR3 DNA follows: TGTGCCAGCAGCTTAGTGTTCGGGTGGAATCAGCCCCAGCATTTT.

Ten or more counts support this clonotype. The chain combines TRBV15 with TRBJ1-1; D is undetermined. V lost 1 base and J lost 4, with 10 bases in between. The CDR3 spans 14 residues. From germline, CDR1 is LNHNV and CDR2 YYDKDF (reference sequence). The CDR3 reads CATSRVLSGTEAFF. The CDR3 DNA reads as TGTGCCACCAGCAGAGTCCTCTCCGGCACTGAAGCTTTCTTT. The full variable domain, rest sourced from reference TRBV15 and TRBJ1-1, is DAMVIQNPRYQVTQFGKPVTLSCSQTLNHNVMYWYQQKSSQAPKLLFHYYDKDFNNEADTPDNFQSRRPNTSFCFLDIRSPGLGDTAMYLCATSRVLSGTEAFFGQGTRLTVV.

This clonotype was seen at least ten times. The gene calls are TRBV5-8 and TRBJ1-2, with D tentatively TRBD1 (5 bases). With 3 bases removed from V and 6 bases from J, the gap between germline ends came to 18 bases. The CDR3 runs to 15 residues. Germline assignment: CDR1 SGHTS and CDR2 YDEGEE. The CDR3 DNA sequence: TGTGCCAGCAGCTGGAGTAGGGGCGACGACAATGGCTACACCTTC. Its translation: CASSWSRGDDNGYTF.

The chain employs TRBV11-1 and TRBJ1-2; D unresolved. Germline V gene sequence: CDR1 SGHAT, CDR2 FQDESV (reference sequence). The V end lost 1 base, the J end lost 4 bases, and 16 bases lay between the germline ends. CDR3 size: 16 residues. The CDR3 bases are TGTGCCAGCAGCTTAGGGACGGAGCATATGGGCTATGGCTACACCTTC. It encodes CASSLGTEHMGYGYTF.

This clonotype was detected once. This rearrangement joins TRBV2 to TRBJ1-3; TRBD1 is a possible D gene (6 bases). Germline CDR1 is SNHLY and CDR2 is FYNNEI. Trimming shortened V by 6 bases and J by 0 bases, and 6 bases separated the two germline ends. This CDR3 is built from 13 residues. The CDR3: CASRDSSGNTIYF. CDR3 bases: TGTGCCAGCAGGGACAGCTCTGGAAACACCATATATTTT.

The chain joins TRBV19 to TRBJ1-2; maybe TRBD1 (6 bases). V was shortened by 3 bases and J by 4 bases, with 9 bases between the two germline ends. Germline values: CDR1 LNHDA, CDR2 SQIVND (reference sequence). The CDR3 is 13 amino acids. CDR3 sequence reads: CASSMGRGYGYTF. The DNA for the CDR3 is TGTGCCAGTAGTATGGGCAGGGGCTATGGCTACACCTTC.

V is TRBV5-1 and J is TRBJ2-1, with a tentative D call TRBD2 (6 bases). This CDR3 is 13 amino acids long. V was clipped by 4 bases and J by 9 bases, with 14 bases between them. Germline V lookup: CDR1 SGHRS, CDR2 YFSETQ. CDR3 sequence: CASSGGIRGEQFF. For the CDR3, the DNA is TGCGCCAGCAGCGGGGGGATTAGAGGTGAGCAGTTCTTC.

In the case of this clonotype: Given the absence of the conserved phenylalanine or tryptophan at the CDR3 end, a read error is likely. The DNA is left out, because the CDR3 cannot be placed on it with certainty; the CDR3 is given as TCRdb lists it. The chain employs TRBV15 and TRBJ2-5; the D call in the table, TRBD1, was not verified against the DNA. 8 amino acids form the CDR3, both terminal residues included. The germline V gene encodes CDR1 LNHNV and CDR2 YYDKDF (reference sequence). CDR3: CATSREDS.